This T cell receptor (beta chain) was sequenced in a study of blood T cell repertoires in COVID-19. Study summary: Sources were T cells, B-cell-depleted T cells, or PBMCs; the material itself was cDNA or gDNA.

The protocol was immunoSEQ multiplex PCR, while the TCRdb copy is restricted to in-frame clones and leaves out a portion. The table lists almost 300,000 clones, roughly nine tenths of them singletons. Patients from Seattle were sampled longitudinally, starting during active infection. The sample comprised peripheral blood. The source of this sequence is a woman in her twenties or thirties with COVID-19, enrolled during active disease.

The CDR3 DNA reads TGTGCCAGCAGCCAACGCCGGGGACTGGTACGGACTGAAGCTTTCTTT. Translating it yields CASSQRRGLVRTEAFF. This chain links TRBV14 with TRBJ1-1; TRBD1 might be the D (5 bases). V lost 2 bases and J 5 bases, leaving 18 bases between the germline ends. CDR1 and CDR2 (germline): SGHDN, FVKESK. The CDR3 is 16 amino acids.